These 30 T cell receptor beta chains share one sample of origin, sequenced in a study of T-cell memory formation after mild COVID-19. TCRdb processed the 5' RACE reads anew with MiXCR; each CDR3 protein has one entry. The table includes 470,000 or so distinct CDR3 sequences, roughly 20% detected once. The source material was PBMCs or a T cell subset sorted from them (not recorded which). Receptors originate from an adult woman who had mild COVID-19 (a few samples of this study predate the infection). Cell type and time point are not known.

The CDR3 here is CAWMKDRVAPLHF. For the CDR3, the DNA is TGTGCCTGGATGAAGGACAGGGTCGCACCCCTCCACTTT. The V and J genes are TRBV30 and TRBJ1-6; 8 bases map to TRBD1. The CDR3 extends over 13 amino acids. V lost 4 bases and J lost 11; bases outside the gene matches: 7. Germline CDR1 reads GTSNPN; CDR2 reads SVGIG (reference sequence).

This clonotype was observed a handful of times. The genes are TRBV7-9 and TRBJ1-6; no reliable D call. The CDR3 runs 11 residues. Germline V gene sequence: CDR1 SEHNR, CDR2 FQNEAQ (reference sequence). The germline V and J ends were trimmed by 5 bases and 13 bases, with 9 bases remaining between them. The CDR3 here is CASSPYQPLHF. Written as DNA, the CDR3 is TGTGCCAGCAGCCCGTATCAGCCCCTCCACTTT.

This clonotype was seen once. The CDR3 nucleotides read TGTGCCAGCAGTACCCCCGGACGTGACACTGAAGCTTTCTTT. Translation gives CASSTPGRDTEAFF. V usage is TRBV9 and J usage is TRBJ1-1, with no clear D. Germline loops: CDR1 SGDLS, CDR2 YYNGEE. The CDR3 runs to 14 residues. V gave up 5 bases and J gave up 3 bases, with 14 bases separating them.

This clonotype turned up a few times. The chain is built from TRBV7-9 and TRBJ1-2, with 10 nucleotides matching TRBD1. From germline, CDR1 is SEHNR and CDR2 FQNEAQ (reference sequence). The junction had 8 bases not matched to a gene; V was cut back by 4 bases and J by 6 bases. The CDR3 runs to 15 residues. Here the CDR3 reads CASSSSGTGEDGYTF. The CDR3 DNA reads TGTGCCAGCAGCTCGTCCGGGACAGGGGAGGATGGCTACACCTTC.

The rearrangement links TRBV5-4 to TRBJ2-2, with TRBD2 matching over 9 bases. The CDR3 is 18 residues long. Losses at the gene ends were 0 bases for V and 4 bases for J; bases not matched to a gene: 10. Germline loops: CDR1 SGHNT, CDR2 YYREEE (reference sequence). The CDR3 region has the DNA TGTGCCAGCAGCTTGGAGGCTAGCGGGATTAGGTTCACCGGGGAGCTGTTTTTT. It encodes CASSLEASGIRFTGELFF.

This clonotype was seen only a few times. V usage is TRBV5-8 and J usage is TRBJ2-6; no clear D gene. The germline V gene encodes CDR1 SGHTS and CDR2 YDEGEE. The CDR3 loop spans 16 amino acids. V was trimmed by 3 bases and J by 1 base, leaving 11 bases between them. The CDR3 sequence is CASSSEVPSGANVLTF. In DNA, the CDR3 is TGTGCCAGCAGCTCCGAGGTCCCGTCTGGGGCCAACGTCCTGACTTTC.

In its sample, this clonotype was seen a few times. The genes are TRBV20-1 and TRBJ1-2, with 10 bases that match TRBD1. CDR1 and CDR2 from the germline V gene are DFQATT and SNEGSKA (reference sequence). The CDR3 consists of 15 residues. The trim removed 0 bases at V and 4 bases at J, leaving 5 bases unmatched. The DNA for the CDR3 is TGCAGTGCTAGAGATCCGGGACAGGGGCTCTATGGCTACACCTTC. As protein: CSARDPGQGLYGYTF.

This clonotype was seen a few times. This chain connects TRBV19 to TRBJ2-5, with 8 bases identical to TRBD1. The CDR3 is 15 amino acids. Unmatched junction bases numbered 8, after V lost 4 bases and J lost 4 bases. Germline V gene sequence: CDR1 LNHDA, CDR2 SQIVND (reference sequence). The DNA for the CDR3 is TGTGCCAGTAGTACCGGACAGGGCGGCGGAGAGACCCAGTACTTC. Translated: CASSTGQGGGETQYF.

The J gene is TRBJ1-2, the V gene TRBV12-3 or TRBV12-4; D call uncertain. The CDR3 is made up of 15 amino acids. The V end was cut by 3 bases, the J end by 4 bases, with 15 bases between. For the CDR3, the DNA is TGTGCCAGCAGTTTCATCGGTGGCCCTAGCTATGGCTACACCTTC. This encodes CASSFIGGPSYGYTF.

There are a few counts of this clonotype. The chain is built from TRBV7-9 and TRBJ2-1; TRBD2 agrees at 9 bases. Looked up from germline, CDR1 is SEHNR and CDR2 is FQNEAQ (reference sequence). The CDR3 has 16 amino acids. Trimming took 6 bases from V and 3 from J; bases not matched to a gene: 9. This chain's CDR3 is CASRPVSGGDYNEQFF. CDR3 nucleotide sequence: TGTGCCAGCAGACCAGTTAGCGGGGGCGACTACAATGAGCAGTTCTTC.

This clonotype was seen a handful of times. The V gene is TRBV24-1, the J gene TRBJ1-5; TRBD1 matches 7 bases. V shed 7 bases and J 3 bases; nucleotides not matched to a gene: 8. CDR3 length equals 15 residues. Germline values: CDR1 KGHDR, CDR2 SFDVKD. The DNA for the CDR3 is TGTGCCACCAGCTTAGGGCAGGGGGACAATCAGCCCCAGCATTTT. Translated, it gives CATSLGQGDNQPQHF.

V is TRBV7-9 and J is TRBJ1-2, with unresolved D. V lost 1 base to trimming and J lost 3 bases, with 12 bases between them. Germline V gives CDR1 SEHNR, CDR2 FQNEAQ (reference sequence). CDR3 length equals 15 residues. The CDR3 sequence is CASSLEVGIYYGYTF. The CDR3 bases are TGTGCCAGCAGCTTAGAAGTGGGGATTTACTATGGCTACACCTTC.

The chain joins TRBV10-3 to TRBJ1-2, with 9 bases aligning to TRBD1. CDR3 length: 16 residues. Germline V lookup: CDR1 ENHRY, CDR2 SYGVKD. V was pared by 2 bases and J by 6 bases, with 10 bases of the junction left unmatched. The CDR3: CAISEPPGQGSDGYTF. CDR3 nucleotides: TGTGCCATCAGTGAGCCTCCGGGACAGGGATCGGATGGCTACACCTTC.

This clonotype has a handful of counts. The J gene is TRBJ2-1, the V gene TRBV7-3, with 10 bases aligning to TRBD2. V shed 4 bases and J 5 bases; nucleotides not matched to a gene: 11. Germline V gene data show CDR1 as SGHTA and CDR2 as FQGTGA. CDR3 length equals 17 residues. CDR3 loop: CASSSPLSSGSDNEQFF. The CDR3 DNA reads TGTGCCAGCAGCTCACCCCTATCTAGCGGGAGCGACAATGAGCAGTTCTTC.

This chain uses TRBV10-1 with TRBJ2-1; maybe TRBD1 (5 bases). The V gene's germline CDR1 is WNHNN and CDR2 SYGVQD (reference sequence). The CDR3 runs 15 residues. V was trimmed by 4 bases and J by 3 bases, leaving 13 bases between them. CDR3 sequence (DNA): TGCGCCAGCAGTGGCACAATGGGGCTCTACAATGAGCAGTTCTTC. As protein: CASSGTMGLYNEQFF.

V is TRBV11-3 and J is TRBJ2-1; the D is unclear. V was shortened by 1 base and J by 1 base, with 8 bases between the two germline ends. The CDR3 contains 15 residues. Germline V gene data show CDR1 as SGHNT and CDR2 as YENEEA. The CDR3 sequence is CASSLGYGSYNEQFF. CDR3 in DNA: TGTGCCAGCAGCTTAGGGTACGGGTCCTACAATGAGCAGTTCTTC.

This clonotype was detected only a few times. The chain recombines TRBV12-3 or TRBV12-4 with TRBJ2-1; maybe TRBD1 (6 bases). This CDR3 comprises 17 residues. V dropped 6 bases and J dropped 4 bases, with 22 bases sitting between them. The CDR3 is CASRLTQGTAIYNEQFF. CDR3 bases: TGTGCCAGCAGACTAACACAGGGAACCGCCATATACAATGAGCAGTTCTTC.

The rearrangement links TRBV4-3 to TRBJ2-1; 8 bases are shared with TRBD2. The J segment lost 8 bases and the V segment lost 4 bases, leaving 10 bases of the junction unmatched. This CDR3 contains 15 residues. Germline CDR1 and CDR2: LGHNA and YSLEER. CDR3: CASSPFGLAGDEQFF. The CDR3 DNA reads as TGCGCCAGCAGCCCCTTCGGACTAGCAGGCGATGAGCAGTTCTTC.

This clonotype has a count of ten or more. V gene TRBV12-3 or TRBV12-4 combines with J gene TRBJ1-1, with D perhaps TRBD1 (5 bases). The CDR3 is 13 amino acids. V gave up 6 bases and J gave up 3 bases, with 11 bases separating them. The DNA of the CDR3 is TGTGCCAGCAGGAGTACAGGTTACACTGAAGCTTTCTTT. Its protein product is CASRSTGYTEAFF.

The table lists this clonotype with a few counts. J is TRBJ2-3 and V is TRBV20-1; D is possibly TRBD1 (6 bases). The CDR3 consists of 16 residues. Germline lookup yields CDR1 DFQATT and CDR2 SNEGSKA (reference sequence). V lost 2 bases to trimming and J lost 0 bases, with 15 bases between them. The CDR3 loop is CSARSSTGSSTDTQYF. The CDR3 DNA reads TGCAGTGCTAGATCTAGTACAGGGTCTAGCACAGATACGCAGTATTTT.

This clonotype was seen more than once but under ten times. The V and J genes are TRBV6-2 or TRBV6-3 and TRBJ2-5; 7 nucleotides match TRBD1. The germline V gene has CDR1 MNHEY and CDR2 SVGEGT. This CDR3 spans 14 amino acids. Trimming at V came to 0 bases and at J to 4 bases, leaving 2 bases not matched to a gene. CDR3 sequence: CASSYSHRGETQYF. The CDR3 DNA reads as TGTGCCAGCAGTTACTCCCACAGGGGAGAGACCCAGTACTTC.

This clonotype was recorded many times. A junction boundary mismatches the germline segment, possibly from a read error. The CDR3 is CASSLAGGNTEAFF. CDR3 coding DNA: TGCGCCAGCAGCTTGGCCGGGGGGAACACTGAAGCTTTCTTT. V usage is TRBV5-6 and J usage is TRBJ1-1; the D gene is possibly TRBD1 (5 bases). Germline values: CDR1 SGHDT, CDR2 YYEEEE. The CDR3 is 14 amino acids.

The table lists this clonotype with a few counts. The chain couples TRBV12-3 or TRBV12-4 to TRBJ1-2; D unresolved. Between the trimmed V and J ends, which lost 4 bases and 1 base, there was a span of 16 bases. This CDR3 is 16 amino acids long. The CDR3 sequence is CASSYLLGPGNYGYTF. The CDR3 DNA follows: TGTGCCAGCAGTTACCTCCTAGGACCGGGTAACTATGGCTACACCTTC.

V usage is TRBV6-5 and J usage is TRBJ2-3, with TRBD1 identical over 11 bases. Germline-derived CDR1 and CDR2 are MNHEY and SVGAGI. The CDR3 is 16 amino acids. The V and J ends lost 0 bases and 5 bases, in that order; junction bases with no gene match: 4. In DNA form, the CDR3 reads TGTGCCAGCAGTTACTCGGGGACAGGGGGGGAAGATACGCAGTATTTT. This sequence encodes CASSYSGTGGEDTQYF.

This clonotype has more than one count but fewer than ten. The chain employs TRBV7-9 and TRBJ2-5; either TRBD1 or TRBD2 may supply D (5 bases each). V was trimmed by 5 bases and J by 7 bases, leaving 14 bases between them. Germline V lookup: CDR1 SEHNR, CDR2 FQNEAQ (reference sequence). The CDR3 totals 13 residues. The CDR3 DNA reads TGTGCCAGCAGCCCCCTGGGGACGGGGACCCAGTACTTC. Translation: CASSPLGTGTQYF. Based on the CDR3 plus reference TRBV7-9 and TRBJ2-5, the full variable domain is DTGVSQNPRHKITKRGQNVTFRCDPISEHNRLYWYRQTLGQGPEFLTYFQNEAQLEKSRLLSDRFSAERPKGSFSTLEIQRTEQGDSAMYLCASSPLGTGTQYFGPGTRLLVL.

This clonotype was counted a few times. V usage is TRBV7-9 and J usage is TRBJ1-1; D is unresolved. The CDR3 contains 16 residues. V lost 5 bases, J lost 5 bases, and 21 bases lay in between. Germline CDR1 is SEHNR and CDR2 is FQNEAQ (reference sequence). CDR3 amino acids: CASSPLRMARRTEAFF. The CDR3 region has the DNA TGTGCCAGCAGCCCCTTACGTATGGCCCGGAGGACTGAAGCTTTCTTT.

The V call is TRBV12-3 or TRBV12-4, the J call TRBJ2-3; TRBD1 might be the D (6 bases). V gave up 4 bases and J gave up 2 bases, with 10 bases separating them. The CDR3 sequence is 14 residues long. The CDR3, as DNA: TGTGCCAGCAGTTCACAGGGAGACACAGATACGCAGTATTTT. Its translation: CASSSQGDTDTQYF.

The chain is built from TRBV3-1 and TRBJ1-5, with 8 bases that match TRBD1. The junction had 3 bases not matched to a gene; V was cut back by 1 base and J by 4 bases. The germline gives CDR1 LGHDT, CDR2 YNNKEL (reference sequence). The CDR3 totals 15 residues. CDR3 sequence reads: CASSQGGQDNQPQHF. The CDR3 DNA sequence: TGTGCCAGCAGCCAAGGGGGACAGGATAATCAGCCCCAGCATTTT.

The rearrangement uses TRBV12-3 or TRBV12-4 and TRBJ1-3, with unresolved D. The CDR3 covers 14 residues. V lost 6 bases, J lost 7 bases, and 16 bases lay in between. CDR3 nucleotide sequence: TGTGCCAGCAGCCTCCCCCGGGCGGGGAACACCATATATTTT. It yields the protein CASSLPRAGNTIYF.

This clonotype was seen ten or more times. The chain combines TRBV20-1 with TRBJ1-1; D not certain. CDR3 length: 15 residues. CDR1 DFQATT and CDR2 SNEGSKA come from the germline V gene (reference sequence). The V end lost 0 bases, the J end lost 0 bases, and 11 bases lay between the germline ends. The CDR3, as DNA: TGCAGTGCTAGAGATTACCGGAGATTGAACACTGAAGCTTTCTTT. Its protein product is CSARDYRRLNTEAFF.